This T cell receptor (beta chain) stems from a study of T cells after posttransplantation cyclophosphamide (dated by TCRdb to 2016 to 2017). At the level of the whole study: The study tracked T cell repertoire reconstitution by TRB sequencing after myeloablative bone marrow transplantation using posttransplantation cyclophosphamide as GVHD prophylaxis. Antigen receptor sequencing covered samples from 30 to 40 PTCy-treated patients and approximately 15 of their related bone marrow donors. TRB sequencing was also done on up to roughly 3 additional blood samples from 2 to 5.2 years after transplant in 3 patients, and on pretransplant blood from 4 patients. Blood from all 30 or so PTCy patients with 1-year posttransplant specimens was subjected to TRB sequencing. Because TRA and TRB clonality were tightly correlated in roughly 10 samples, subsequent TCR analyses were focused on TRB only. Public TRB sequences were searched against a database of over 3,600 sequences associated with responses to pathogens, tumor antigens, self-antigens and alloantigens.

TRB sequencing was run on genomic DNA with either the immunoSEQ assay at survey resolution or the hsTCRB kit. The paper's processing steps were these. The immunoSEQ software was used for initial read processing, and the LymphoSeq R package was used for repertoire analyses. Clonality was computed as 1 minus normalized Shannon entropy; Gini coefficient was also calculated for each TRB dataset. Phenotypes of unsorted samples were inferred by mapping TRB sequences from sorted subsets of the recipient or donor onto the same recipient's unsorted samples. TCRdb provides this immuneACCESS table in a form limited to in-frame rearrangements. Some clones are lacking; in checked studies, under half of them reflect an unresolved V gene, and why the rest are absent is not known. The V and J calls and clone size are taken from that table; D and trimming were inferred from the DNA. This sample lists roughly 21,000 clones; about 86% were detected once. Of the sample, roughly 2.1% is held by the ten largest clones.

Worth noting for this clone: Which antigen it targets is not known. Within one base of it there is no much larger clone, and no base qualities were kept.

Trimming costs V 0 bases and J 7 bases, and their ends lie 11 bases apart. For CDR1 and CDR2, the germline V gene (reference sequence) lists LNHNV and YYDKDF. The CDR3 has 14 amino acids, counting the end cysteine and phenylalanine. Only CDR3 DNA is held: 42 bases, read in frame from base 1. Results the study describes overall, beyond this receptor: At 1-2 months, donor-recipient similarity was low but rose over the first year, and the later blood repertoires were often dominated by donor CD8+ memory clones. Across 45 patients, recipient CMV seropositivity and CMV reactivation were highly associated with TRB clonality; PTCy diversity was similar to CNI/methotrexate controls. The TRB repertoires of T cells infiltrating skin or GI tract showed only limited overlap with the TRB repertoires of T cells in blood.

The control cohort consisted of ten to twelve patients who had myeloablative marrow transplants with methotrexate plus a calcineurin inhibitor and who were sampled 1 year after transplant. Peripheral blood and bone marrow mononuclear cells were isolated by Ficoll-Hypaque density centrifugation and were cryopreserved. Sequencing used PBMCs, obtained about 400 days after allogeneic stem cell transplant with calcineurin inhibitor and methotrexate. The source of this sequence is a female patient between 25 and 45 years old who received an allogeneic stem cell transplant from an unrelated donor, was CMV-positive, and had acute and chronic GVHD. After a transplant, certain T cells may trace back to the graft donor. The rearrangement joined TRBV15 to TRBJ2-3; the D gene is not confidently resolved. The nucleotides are TGTGCCACCAGCAGAGAGATAAGCCCTCATACGCAGTATTTT. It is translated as CATSREISPHTQYF.